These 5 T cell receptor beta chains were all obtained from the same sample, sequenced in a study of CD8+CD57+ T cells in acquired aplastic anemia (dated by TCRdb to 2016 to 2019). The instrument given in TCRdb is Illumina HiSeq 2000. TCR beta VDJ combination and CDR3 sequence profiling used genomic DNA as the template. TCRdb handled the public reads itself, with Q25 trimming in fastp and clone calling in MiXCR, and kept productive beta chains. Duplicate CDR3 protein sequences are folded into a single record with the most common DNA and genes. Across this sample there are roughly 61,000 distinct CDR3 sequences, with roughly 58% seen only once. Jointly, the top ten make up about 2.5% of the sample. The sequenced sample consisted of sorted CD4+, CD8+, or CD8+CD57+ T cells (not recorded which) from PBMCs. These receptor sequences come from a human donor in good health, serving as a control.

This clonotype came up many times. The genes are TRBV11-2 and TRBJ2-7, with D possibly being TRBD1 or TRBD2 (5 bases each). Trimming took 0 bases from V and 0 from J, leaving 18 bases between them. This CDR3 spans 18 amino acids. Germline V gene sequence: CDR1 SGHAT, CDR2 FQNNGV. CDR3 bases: TGTGCCAGCAGCTTAGATGGGGCGGGTGCTACATACTCCTACGAGCAGTACTTC. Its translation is CASSLDGAGATYSYEQYF.

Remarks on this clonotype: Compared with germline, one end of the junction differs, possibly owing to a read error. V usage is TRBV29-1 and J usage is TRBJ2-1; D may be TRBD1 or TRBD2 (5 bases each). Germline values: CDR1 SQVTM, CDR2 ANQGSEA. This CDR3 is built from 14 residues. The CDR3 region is CSVEGGVSYNEQFF. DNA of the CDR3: TGCAGCGTTGAAGGAGGGGTCTCCTACAATGAGCAGTTCTTT.

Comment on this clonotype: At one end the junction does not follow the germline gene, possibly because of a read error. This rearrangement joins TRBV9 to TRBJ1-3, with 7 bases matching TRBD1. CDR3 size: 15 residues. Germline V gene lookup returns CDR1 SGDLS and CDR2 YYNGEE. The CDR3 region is CASSVAQGAGNTIYF. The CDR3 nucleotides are TGTGCCAGTAGCGTAGCTCAGGGGGCTGGAAACACCATATATTTT.

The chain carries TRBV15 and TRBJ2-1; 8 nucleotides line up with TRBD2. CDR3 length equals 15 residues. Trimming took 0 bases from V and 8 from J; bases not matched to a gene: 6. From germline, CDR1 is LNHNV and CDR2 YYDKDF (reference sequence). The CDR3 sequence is CATSRDRGTRDEQFF. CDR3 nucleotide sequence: TGTGCCACCAGCAGAGATCGGGGGACTAGGGATGAGCAGTTCTTC.

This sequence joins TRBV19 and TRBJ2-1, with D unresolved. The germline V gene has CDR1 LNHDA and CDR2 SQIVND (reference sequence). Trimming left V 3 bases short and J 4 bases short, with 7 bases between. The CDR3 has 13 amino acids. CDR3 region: CASSISRYNEQFF. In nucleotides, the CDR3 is TGTGCCAGTAGTATCAGCCGATACAATGAGCAGTTCTTC.